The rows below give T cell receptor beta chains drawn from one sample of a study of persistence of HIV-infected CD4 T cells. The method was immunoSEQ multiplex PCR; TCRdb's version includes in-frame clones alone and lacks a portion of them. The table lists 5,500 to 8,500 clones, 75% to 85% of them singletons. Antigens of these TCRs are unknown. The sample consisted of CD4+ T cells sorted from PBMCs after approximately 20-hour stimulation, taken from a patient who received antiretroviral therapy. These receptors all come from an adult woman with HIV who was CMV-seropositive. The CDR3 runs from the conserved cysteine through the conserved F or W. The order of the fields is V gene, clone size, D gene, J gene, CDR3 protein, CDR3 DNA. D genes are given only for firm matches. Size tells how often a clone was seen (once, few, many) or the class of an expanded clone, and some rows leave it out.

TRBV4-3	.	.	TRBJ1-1	CASSQDPQVNTEAFF	TGCGCCAGCAGCCAAGATCCCCAGGTGAACACTGAAGCTTTCTTT
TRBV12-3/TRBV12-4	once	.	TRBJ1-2	CASSFIPVGGYTF	TGTGCCAGCAGTTTTATCCCCGTAGGAGGCTACACCTTC
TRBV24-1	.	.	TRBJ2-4	CATARGGSGGNIQYF	TGTGCCACCGCGAGAGGGGGAAGCGGCGGAAACATTCAGTACTTC
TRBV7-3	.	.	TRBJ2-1	CASSPREAGVLNEQFF	TGTGCCAGCAGCCCCCGGGAGGCAGGGGTACTGAATGAGCAGTTCTTC
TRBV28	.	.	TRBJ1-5	CASSFAGRGKGQPQHF	TGTGCCAGCAGTTTTGCAGGGAGGGGAAAGGGTCAGCCCCAGCATTTT
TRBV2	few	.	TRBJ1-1	CATTGYTEAFF	TGTGCCACAACCGGGTACACTGAAGCTTTCTTT
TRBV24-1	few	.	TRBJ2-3	CATSRTGRGDTQYF	TGTGCCACAAGTCGAACAGGACGGGGGGATACGCAGTATTTT
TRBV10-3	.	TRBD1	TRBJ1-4	CAISGDRGGPNEKLFF	TGTGCCATCAGTGGAGACAGGGGCGGGCCTAATGAAAAACTGTTTTTT
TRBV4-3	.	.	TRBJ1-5	CASSQDLRGGNQPQHF	TGCGCCAGCAGCCAAGATCTTCGGGGTGGCAATCAGCCCCAGCATTTT
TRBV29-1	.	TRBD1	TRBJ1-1	CSAKSGDRGPAFF	TGCAGCGCCAAAAGCGGGGACAGGGGTCCCGCTTTCTTT
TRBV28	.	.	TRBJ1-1	CASSSPGRTGNTEAFF	TGTGCCAGCAGTTCCCCCGGACGGACGGGGAACACTGAAGCTTTCTTT
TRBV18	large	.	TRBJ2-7	CASSPLSGGEQYF	TGTGCCAGCTCACCGTTGTCCGGCGGCGAGCAGTACTTC
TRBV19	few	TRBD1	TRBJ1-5	CATDRGRYGLNSNQPQHF	TGTGCCACCGACAGGGGGCGATATGGGTTGAATAGCAATCAGCCCCAGCATTTT
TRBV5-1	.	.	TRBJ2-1	CASSLGSGNNEQFF	TGCGCCAGCAGCTTGGGCTCCGGAAACAATGAGCAGTTCTTC
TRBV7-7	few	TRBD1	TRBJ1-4	CASSPQPGQAGTEKLFF	TGTGCCAGCAGCCCCCAACCGGGACAGGCGGGGACTGAAAAACTGTTTTTT
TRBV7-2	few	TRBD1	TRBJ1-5	CASSLYRDRNQPQHF	TGTGCCAGCAGCTTATACCGGGACAGAAATCAGCCCCAGCATTTT
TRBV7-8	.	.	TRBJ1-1	CASSFESNTEAFF	TGTGCCAGCAGCTTTGAGAGTAACACTGAAGCTTTCTTT
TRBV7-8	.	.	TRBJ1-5	CASSFGPRNQPQHF	TGTGCCAGCAGCTTCGGACCCCGCAATCAGCCCCAGCATTTT
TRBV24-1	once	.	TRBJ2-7	CATSDPYDGYEQYF	TGTGCCACCAGTGATCCCTACGACGGCTACGAGCAGTACTTC
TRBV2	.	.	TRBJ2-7	CASRPARGIGKQYF	TGTGCCAGCAGGCCGGCGAGGGGTATAGGGAAGCAGTACTTC
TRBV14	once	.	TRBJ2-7	CASSQDLVSYEQYF	TGTGCCAGCAGCCAAGATTTAGTTTCCTACGAGCAGTACTTC
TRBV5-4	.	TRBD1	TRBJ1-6	CAIGQGGSPLHF	TGTGCCATTGGACAGGGGGGTTCACCCCTCCACTTT